Shown below are 20 T cell receptor beta chains from a single sample sequenced in a study of regulatory T cells in long-lasting Graves disease. Indicated time point: persistent/refractory GD, antithyroid drugs over 5 years with positive TRAb. Researchers made the TCR library from RNA that was extracted from PBMCs. Building of the TCR beta libraries involved iRepertoire HTBI primers and Arm-PCR of CDR3 regions. TCRdb itself ran the multiplex PCR reads through MiXCR, one entry per CDR3 protein. The sample contains 400,000 to 600,000 distinct CDR3 sequences, under 25% of which appear only once. This material consisted of peripheral blood mononuclear cells (PBMCs), taken when the disease was refractory, from a patient treated with antithyroid drugs. The receptors derive from a female donor with Graves disease.

This clonotype came up a few times. The rearrangement links TRBV29-1 to TRBJ2-5; 7 nucleotides align to TRBD2. The CDR3 loop spans 13 amino acids. J lost 5 bases, V lost 5 bases, and 8 bases had no gene match. Germline CDR1 and CDR2: SQVTM and ANQGSEA. The CDR3 loop reads CSVWGGVGETQYF. CDR3 bases: TGCAGCGTTTGGGGGGGGGTAGGGGAGACCCAGTACTTC.

This chain joins TRBV20-1 and TRBJ2-1, with a tentative D call TRBD2 (6 bases). CDR3 length: 13 amino acids. Germline V gives CDR1 DFQATT, CDR2 SNEGSKA (reference sequence). The V and J ends lost 3 bases and 3 bases respectively, with 9 bases between them. The CDR3 here is CSARTRGYNEQFF. The CDR3 coding sequence is TGCAGTGCTAGGACTAGGGGCTACAATGAGCAGTTCTTC.

The chain is built from TRBV4-3 and TRBJ2-2, with D possibly TRBD1 on 6 matching bases. This CDR3 comprises 16 residues. V lost 6 bases to trimming and J lost 6 bases, with 20 bases between them. Looked up from germline, CDR1 is LGHNA and CDR2 is YSLEER. CDR3 region: CASRDVQGFKAGELFF. Written as DNA, the CDR3 is TGCGCCAGCAGGGACGTACAGGGCTTCAAGGCCGGGGAGCTGTTTTTT.

The chain employs TRBV28 and TRBJ1-6; the match to TRBD1 covers 9 bases. The CDR3 runs to 16 residues. Germline V lookup: CDR1 MDHEN, CDR2 SYDVKM. Trimming removed 4 bases from V and 7 bases from J; junction bases left unmatched: 8. CDR3 nucleotide sequence: TGTGCCAGCAGTTCGGACCGGGACAGGGACAATTCACCCCTCCACTTT. This gives the protein CASSSDRDRDNSPLHF.

Ten or more counts support this clonotype. The chain employs TRBV7-2 and TRBJ2-2; 7 bases are shared with TRBD1. CDR1 SGHTA and CDR2 FQGNSA come from the germline V gene. V shed 5 bases and J 5 bases; nucleotides not matched to a gene: 14. The CDR3 runs 17 residues. CDR3 sequence: CASSPTWDSLRTGELFF. Here the CDR3 DNA reads TGTGCCAGCAGCCCCACCTGGGACAGTTTACGAACCGGGGAGCTGTTTTTT. The whole variable domain, remainder taken from reference TRBV7-2 and TRBJ2-2, is GAGVSQSPSNKVTEKGKDVELRCDPISGHTALYWYRQSLGQGLEFLIYFQGNSAPDKSGLPSDRFSAERTGGSVSTLTIQRTQQEDSAVYLCASSPTWDSLRTGELFFGEGSRLTVL.

The rearrangement joins TRBV20-1 to TRBJ1-1, with D possibly being TRBD1 (5 bases). Trimming pared 5 bases from V and 0 bases from J, leaving 16 bases between. CDR1 is DFQATT, CDR2 SNEGSKA, per germline (reference sequence). The CDR3 covers 15 residues. In DNA, the CDR3 is TGCAGTGCTCTGGCCGCAGAAGGGGTGAACACTGAAGCTTTCTTT. Protein product: CSALAAEGVNTEAFF.

This clonotype was seen a handful of times. The rearrangement joins TRBV12-3 or TRBV12-4 to TRBJ2-2, with D perhaps TRBD1 (6 bases). The ends were cut back, 3 bases at V and 10 bases at J, with 21 bases in the middle. CDR3 length equals 16 residues. The CDR3 DNA reads as TGTGCCAGCAGTTTTAAGGGACAACCATCTACGGAGGAGCTGTTTTTT. This gives the protein CASSFKGQPSTEELFF.

This clonotype has a count of ten or more. The chain couples TRBV2 to TRBJ2-5, with 8 bases that match TRBD1. Germline CDR1 and CDR2: SNHLY and FYNNEI. The CDR3 runs to 14 residues. The ends lost 4 bases at V and 5 bases at J; junction bases unmatched: 6. CDR3 in DNA: TGTGCCAGCAGTGGGACAGGGTCAGGGGAGACCCAGTACTTC. Its protein product is CASSGTGSGETQYF.

This clonotype was picked up a small number of times. The rearrangement links TRBV6-1 to TRBJ2-2; perhaps TRBD1 as D (6 bases). Germline loops: CDR1 MNHNS, CDR2 SASEGT. The CDR3 covers 14 residues. Between the trimmed V and J ends, which lost 8 bases and 1 base, there was a span of 11 bases. The CDR3 here is CASSVTGNTGELFF. The CDR3 region has the DNA TGTGCCAGCTCTGTGACAGGGAACACCGGGGAGCTGTTTTTT.

The chain is built from TRBV27 and TRBJ1-4; the D gene is possibly TRBD1 (6 bases). CDR1 MNHEY and CDR2 SMNVEV come from the germline V gene (reference sequence). CDR3 length: 15 residues. V was cut by 0 bases and J by 10 bases, with 15 bases left in between. The CDR3 sequence: CASSLSRGLGGKLFF. The CDR3 region has the DNA TGTGCCAGCAGTTTATCACGGGGGCTAGGTGGAAAACTGTTTTTT.

The genes are TRBV4-1 and TRBJ2-2, with D unclear. There are 12 residues in the CDR3. In germline, CDR1 is MGHRA, CDR2 YSYEKL. The V and J ends lost 2 bases and 7 bases respectively, with 5 bases between them. The CDR3 here is CASSQINGELFF. For the CDR3, the DNA is TGCGCCAGCAGCCAAATTAACGGGGAGCTGTTTTTT.

The table lists this clonotype with many counts. This chain links TRBV6-9 with TRBJ1-1; a weak D match, TRBD1 (5 bases). The CDR3 spans 17 residues. Germline-derived CDR1 and CDR2 are MNHGY and SVAAGI. Trimming cost V 1 base and J 5 bases, with 20 bases left between them. CDR3 sequence (DNA): TGTGCCAGCAGTTATTTATCTGGGGCCCCGGAGCGAACTGAAGCTTTCTTT. This codes for CASSYLSGAPERTEAFF.

This clonotype was seen repeatedly, ten times or more. The chain has TRBV11-3 and TRBJ2-5; TRBD2 matches at 8 bases. The junction had 13 bases not matched to a gene; V was cut back by 5 bases and J by 2 bases. This CDR3 has 17 amino acids. The germline gives CDR1 SGHNT, CDR2 YENEEA. CDR3 in amino acids: CASSRRGSGTDQETQYF. The CDR3, as DNA: TGTGCCAGCAGCCGCCGGGGTAGCGGGACCGATCAAGAGACCCAGTACTTC.

Regarding this clonotype: A read error may explain this, as a much larger clone is one base away. The CDR3 does not end in the conserved phenylalanine or tryptophan, so this is likely a read error. J is TRBJ1-2 and V is TRBV27; 8 nucleotides match TRBD1. This CDR3 is 14 amino acids long. Germline V gene data show CDR1 as MNHEY and CDR2 as SMNVEV (reference sequence). V was clipped by 5 bases and J by 4 bases; unmatched bases: 6. The CDR3 DNA sequence: TGTGCCAGCAGTCCCAGAGGGACAGGCTATGGCTACACCTCC. As protein: CASSPRGTGYGYTS.

In its sample, this clonotype was seen a few times. The chain has TRBV30 and TRBJ2-7; possibly TRBD1 for D (6 bases). Germline V lookup: CDR1 GTSNPN, CDR2 SVGIG (reference sequence). Trimming removed 3 bases at V and 7 bases at J, with 16 bases between. This CDR3 region has 13 residues. CDR3 protein: CAWSLFGTGEQYF. In DNA, the CDR3 is TGTGCCTGGAGCCTCTTTGGAACAGGGGAGCAGTACTTC.

This clonotype has more than one count but fewer than ten. This chain links TRBV28 with TRBJ1-1, with D maybe TRBD1 (5 bases). Per the germline V gene, CDR1 is MDHEN and CDR2 is SYDVKM. Trimming removed 3 bases from V and 7 bases from J, with 9 bases in between. The CDR3 consists of 12 residues. CDR3 nucleotide sequence: TGTGCCAGCAGTTTCGGGGGAATTGAAGCTTTCTTT. Residues: CASSFGGIEAFF. Drawing the rest from reference TRBV28 and TRBJ1-1, the complete variable domain is DVKVTQSSRYLVKRTGEKVFLECVQDMDHENMFWYRQDPGLGLRLIYFSYDVKMKEKGDIPEGYSVSREKKERFSLILESASTNQTSMYLCASSFGGIEAFFGQGTRLTVV.

V and J are TRBV20-1 and TRBJ2-3; TRBD1 or TRBD2 may be the D gene (6 bases each). This CDR3 spans 14 amino acids. Germline loops: CDR1 DFQATT, CDR2 SNEGSKA (reference sequence). V lost 4 bases to trimming and J lost 6 bases, with 17 bases between them. The CDR3 loop reads CSAILGGGGDTQYF. The CDR3 DNA sequence: TGCAGTGCTATCCTCGGGGGCGGCGGGGATACGCAGTATTTT.

In this sample, this clonotype turned up a few times. The rearrangement joins TRBV14 to TRBJ2-7; 8 bases map to TRBD1. Germline assignment: CDR1 SGHDN and CDR2 FVKESK. V dropped 3 bases and J dropped 3; count of bases not matched to a gene: 7. This CDR3 is built from 15 residues. CDR3: CASSQVDRAFYEQYF. The DNA of the CDR3 is TGTGCCAGCAGCCAGGTGGACAGGGCGTTCTACGAGCAGTACTTC. The whole variable domain, filled in from reference TRBV14 and TRBJ2-7, reads EAGVTQFPSHSVIEKGQTVTLRCDPISGHDNLYWYRRVMGKEIKFLLHFVKESKQDESGMPNNRFLAERTGGTYSTLKVQPAELEDSGVYFCASSQVDRAFYEQYFGPGTRLTVT.

V and J are TRBV7-2 and TRBJ2-7, with TRBD2 matching over 11 bases. This CDR3 comprises 14 residues. The ends lost 3 bases at V and 4 bases at J; junction bases unmatched: 2. Germline assignment: CDR1 SGHTA and CDR2 FQGNSA. CDR3 sequence reads: CASSLSSGRYEQYF. CDR3 in DNA: TGTGCCAGCAGCTTGTCTAGCGGGAGGTACGAGCAGTACTTC.

CDR3 coding DNA: TGCAGCGTTGGTACCGAAGGCCCTCGCGGGACCCAGTACTTC. It codes for CSVGTEGPRGTQYF. The chain links TRBV29-1 to TRBJ2-5; D is ambiguous. Per the germline V gene, CDR1 is SQVTM and CDR2 is ANQGSEA. V lost 4 bases and J 7 bases, leaving 19 bases between the germline ends. CDR3 length equals 14 residues.